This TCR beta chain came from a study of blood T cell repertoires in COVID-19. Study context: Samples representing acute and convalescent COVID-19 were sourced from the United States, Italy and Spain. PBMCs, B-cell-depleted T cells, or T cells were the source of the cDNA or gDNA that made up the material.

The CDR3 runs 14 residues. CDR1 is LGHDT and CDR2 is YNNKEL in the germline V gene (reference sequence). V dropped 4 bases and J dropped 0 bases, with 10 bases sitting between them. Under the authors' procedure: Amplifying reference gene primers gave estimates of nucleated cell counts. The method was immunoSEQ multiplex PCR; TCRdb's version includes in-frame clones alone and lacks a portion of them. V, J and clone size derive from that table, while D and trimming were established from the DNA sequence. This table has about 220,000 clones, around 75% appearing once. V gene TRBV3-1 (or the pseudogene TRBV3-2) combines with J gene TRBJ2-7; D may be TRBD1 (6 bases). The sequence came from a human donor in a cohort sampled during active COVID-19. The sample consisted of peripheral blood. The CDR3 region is CASSPGTLSYEQYF. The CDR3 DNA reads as TGTGCCAGCAGCCCCGGGACACTCTCCTACGAGCAGTACTTC.